The 3 T cell receptor beta chains listed next were all sequenced from one sample in a study of blood T cells in healthy people across ages. Next came a second PCR, run for about 6 to 12 cycles, which used a sample-barcoded 5' primer along with a J-beta primer mix. One entry per CDR3 protein results from TCRdb running MiXCR on the 5' RACE reads. The sample carries roughly 680,000 distinct CDR3 sequences, approximately 49% recorded once. The sample was blood. All receptors come from a woman in her sixties or seventies in good health.

This clonotype occurred a few times. The chain couples TRBV12-3 or TRBV12-4 to TRBJ2-5; maybe TRBD2 (5 bases). Trimming cost V 3 bases and J 2 bases, with 10 bases left between them. The CDR3 totals 14 residues. DNA for the CDR3: TGTGCCAGCAGTTTTCGGGCGGGTCAAGAGACCCAGTACTTC. This gives the protein CASSFRAGQETQYF.

The CDR3 nucleotides read TGCAGCGCCGCAGTTGGGACAGGATCTGCAGATACGCAGTATTTT. This encodes CSAAVGTGSADTQYF. The chain is built from TRBV29-1 and TRBJ2-3; 8 nucleotides align to TRBD1. V lost 7 bases and J lost 4; bases outside the gene matches: 13. CDR1 and CDR2 from the germline V gene are SQVTM and ANQGSEA. This CDR3 spans 15 amino acids.

This chain joins TRBV2 and TRBJ1-1; D gene ambiguous. Germline V gives CDR1 SNHLY, CDR2 FYNNEI. V lost 4 bases and J 7 bases, leaving 7 bases between the germline ends. The CDR3 is 11 residues long. CDR3 DNA sequence: TGTGCCAGCAGTGTGAGGGATGAAGCTTTCTTT. Its protein is CASSVRDEAFF.